This paragraph reports one T cell receptor (beta chain). This clonotype was picked up a small number of times. Its antigen is not yet known. No per-base quality is available; no much larger clone lies one base away. The library was generated by PCR. TCR sequencing of DNA from cultured CD4+ T cells used the Oncomine TCR Beta short-read assay at the Johns Hopkins FTIC core. Genomic DNA was extracted from the cultured CD4+ T cells with the QIAamp micro DNA kit. Oncomine TCR Beta libraries made from cultured CD4+ T cells were pooled using unique dual indexes and sequenced on an Illumina iSeq 100. Under the source paper's analysis protocol: Non-productive sequences were removed, and CDR3s that did not start with C, did not end with F or W, or were shorter than 7 amino acids were discarded. The MANAFEST web application was used to identify antigen-specific clonotypes by comparing peptide-stimulated wells against reference wells and other culture wells. An FDR below 0.05, an odds ratio above 5, and a productive frequency above 0.1% in at least two of three replicate wells were required for clones to be considered positive. A clonotype was classed as cross-reactive if the clonotype showed significant expansion both in SARS-CoV-2 spike wells and in at least one common cold coronavirus spike condition. Similarity between CDR3 sequences was evaluated in R version 3.6.1 using Levenshtein distances (stringdist) and unrooted phylogenetic trees (ape). The public reads were quality trimmed at Q25 with fastp and then assembled into clones with MiXCR by TCRdb, keeping productive beta chains. One record per CDR3 amino acid sequence lists the most common genes and DNA. The V and J calls reflect TCRdb's pipeline rather than the authors' work. The sample includes around 20,000 distinct CDR3 sequences, with 40% to 50% observed a single time. Around 6.5% of the sample is held by the ten biggest clonotypes.

Per the publication, the treatment or condition label means: approximately nine-day PBMC culture with coronavirus spike peptide pools or control peptides (ViraFEST assay). The ViraFEST assay was used in the study, in which antigen-specific T cells were expanded with peptide pools and expanded clonotypes were subsequently identified by TCR sequencing. The convalescent patients' positive SARS-CoV-2 PCR tests fell between March and December 2020, which was before the Alpha, Beta and Delta variants emerged in the United States. More than 1.5 million PBMCs per well were cultured in IMDM with roughly 5% human AB serum and approximately 9.8 IU/ml IL-2, plus 10 ug/ml peptide pools. On days 3 and 7, half of the culture medium was replaced with fresh IL-2-containing medium. Once the cells had been in culture for around ten days, the EasySep CD4+ T cell isolation kit was used to isolate CD4+ T cells by negative selection. PBMCs were separated from whole blood using Ficoll-Paque Plus gradient centrifugation and then either used fresh or cryopreserved at -140C. In general, triplicate wells were set up for every culture condition.

This record comes from a study of vaccination and CD4 T cells after COVID-19 (dated by TCRdb to between 2021 and 2024). About the full investigation: Convalescent patients had a positive SARS-CoV-2 result on nasal swab PCR, and of these patients, about ten had mild disease and one had severe disease. In the convalescent cohort there were six males and four females, among whom were two Hispanic individuals, seven Caucasians, two Asians and one multiracial person. Overlapping spike peptide pools from SARS-CoV-2 and from the common cold coronaviruses HCoV-NL63, HCoV-OC43 and HCoV-229E were used as culture stimuli. Two doses of either the Pfizer-BioNTech BNT162b2 vaccine (n=8) or the Moderna mRNA-1273 vaccine (n=2) were administered to participants. Post-COVID blood samples were collected from convalescent patients a median of around 100 days after diagnosis, with a range of roughly 35 to 180 days. Post-vaccine blood samples were obtained a median of roughly 75 days after the second vaccine dose, with a range of roughly 14 to 241 days. The spike-specific CD4+ TCR repertoire was compared before and after mRNA vaccination in fewer than eleven COVID-19 convalescent patients and several infection-naive healthy vaccine recipients. Control cultures received a CEFX viral epitope pool as the positive control, an HIV-1 Nef peptide pool as the negative control, or no peptide. Summary of the overall study and its limitations: The number of convalescent patients in the study was relatively small, and the study did not examine early timepoints following natural infection. The median number of SARS-CoV-2-reactive clonotypes rose from under 25 after infection to roughly 38 after vaccination, but the change was not significant. In convalescent patients, a median approximately 83% of post-vaccine SARS-CoV-2-reactive clones were detected only after vaccination, and vaccine-specific priming was suggested by this finding. In convalescent patients, nearly all vaccine-specific clones (304 of 307) were found to be mono-reactive for SARS-CoV-2 spike rather than cross-reactive with common cold coronaviruses.

V loses 4 bases at its end and J loses 10 bases; junction bases beyond the gene matches: 6. Sequences ENHRY (CDR1) and SYGVKD (CDR2) are obtained from the germline V gene. The CDR3 holds 14 amino acids from the cysteine to the phenylalanine. The read is trimmed to its CDR3 DNA, 42 bases read in frame from base 1. The sequence is built from TRBV10-3 and TRBJ1-6, and TRBD1 matches 8 of the central bases. This TCR was sampled from a human donor who had recovered from COVID-19. The sequencing here drew on CD4+ T cells from blood, cultured in vitro, taken before SARS-CoV-2 vaccination. DNA sequence: TGTGCCATCAGTGCGGACAGGGAAGGGTCACCCCTCCACTTT. Translated, it gives CAISADREGSPLHF.